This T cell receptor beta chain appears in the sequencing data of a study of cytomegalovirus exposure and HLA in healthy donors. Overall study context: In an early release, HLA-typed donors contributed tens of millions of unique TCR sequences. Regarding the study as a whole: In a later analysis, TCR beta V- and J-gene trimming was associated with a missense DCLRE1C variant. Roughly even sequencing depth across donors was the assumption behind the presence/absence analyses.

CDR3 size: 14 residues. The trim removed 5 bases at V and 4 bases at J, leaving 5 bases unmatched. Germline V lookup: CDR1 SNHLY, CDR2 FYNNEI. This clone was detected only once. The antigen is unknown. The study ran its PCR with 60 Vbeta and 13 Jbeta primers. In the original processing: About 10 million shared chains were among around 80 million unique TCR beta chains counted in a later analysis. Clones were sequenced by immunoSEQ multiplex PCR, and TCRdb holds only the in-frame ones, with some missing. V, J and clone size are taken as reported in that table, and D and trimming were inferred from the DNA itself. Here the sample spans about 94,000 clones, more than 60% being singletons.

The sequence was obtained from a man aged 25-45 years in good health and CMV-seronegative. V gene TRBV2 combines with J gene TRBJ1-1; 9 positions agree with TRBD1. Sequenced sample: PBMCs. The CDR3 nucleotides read TGTGCCAGCAGTAAGGTGACAGGGGGCACTGAAGCTTTCTTT. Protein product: CASSKVTGGTEAFF.